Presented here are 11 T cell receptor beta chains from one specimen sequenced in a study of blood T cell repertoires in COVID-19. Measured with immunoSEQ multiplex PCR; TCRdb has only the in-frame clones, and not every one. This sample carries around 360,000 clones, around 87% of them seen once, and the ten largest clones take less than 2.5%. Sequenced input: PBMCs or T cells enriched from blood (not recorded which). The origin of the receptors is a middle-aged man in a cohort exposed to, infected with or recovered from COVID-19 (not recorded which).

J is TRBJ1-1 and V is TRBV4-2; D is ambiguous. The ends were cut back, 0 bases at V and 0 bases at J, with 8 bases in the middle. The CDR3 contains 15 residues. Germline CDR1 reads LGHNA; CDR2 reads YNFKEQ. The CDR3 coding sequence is TGTGCCAGCAGCCAAGATTCGGCGGTGAACACTGAAGCTTTCTTT. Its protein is CASSQDSAVNTEAFF.

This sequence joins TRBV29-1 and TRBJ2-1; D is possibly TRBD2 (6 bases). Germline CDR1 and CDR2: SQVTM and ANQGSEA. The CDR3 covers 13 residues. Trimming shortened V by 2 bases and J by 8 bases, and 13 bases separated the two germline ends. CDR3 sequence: CSVEYVPGDEQFF. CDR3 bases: TGCAGCGTTGAATATGTCCCGGGAGATGAGCAGTTCTTC.

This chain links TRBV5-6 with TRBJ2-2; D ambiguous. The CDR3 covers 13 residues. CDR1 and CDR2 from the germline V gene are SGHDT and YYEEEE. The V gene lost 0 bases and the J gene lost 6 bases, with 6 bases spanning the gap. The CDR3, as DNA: TGTGCCAGCAGCTTGGGCCCGGCCGGGGAGCTGTTTTTT. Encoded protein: CASSLGPAGELFF.

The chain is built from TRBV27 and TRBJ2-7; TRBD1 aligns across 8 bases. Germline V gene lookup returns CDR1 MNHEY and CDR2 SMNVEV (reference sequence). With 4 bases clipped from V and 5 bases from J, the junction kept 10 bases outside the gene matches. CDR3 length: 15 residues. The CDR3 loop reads CASSSDRVKGDEQYF. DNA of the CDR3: TGTGCCAGCAGTTCGGACAGGGTTAAGGGCGACGAGCAGTACTTC.

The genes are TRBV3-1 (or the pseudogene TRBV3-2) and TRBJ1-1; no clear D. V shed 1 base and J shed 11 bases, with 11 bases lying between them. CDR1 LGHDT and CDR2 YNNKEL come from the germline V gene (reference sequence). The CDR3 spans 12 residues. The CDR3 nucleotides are TGTGCCAGCAGCCAAGGGCAGGTCGCCGCTTTCTTT. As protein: CASSQGQVAAFF.

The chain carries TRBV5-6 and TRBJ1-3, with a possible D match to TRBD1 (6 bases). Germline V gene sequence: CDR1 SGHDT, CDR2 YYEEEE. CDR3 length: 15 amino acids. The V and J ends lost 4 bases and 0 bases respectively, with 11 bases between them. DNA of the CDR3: TGTGCCAGCAGCCGGGACACTCGCTCTGGAAACACCATATATTTT. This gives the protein CASSRDTRSGNTIYF.

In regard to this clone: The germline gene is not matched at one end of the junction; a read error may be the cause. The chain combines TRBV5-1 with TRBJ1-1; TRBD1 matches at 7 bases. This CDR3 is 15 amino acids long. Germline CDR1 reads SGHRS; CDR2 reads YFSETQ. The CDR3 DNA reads TGCGCCAGCAGCCCCCGACAGGGAACGAACGCTGAAGCTTTCTTT. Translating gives CASSPRQGTNAEAFF.

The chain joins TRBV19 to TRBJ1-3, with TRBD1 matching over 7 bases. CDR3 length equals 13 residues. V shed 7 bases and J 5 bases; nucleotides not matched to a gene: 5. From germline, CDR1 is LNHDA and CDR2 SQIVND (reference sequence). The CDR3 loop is CASTQTGRNTIYF. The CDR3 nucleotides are TGTGCCAGTACCCAGACAGGGAGAAACACCATATATTTT.

Here the CDR3 reads CASSLGPGEGSGNTIYF. The CDR3 DNA is TGTGCCAGCAGCTTGGGGCCAGGGGAGGGCTCTGGAAACACCATATATTTT. V and J are TRBV5-6 and TRBJ1-3; D is possibly TRBD1 (6 bases). This CDR3 has 17 residues. Trimming removed 0 bases at V and 0 bases at J, with 13 bases between. Germline assignment: CDR1 SGHDT and CDR2 YYEEEE.

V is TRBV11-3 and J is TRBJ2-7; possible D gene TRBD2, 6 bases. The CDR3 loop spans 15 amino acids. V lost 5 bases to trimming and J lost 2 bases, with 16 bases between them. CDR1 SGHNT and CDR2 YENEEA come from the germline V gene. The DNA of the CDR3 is TGTGCCAGCAGCCATATCGCGGGACCCGCCTACGAGCAGTACTTC. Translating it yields CASSHIAGPAYEQYF.

The DNA of the CDR3 is TGTGCCAGCAGTTTAGAGGGTAGGAATGAGCAGTTCTTC. This encodes CASSLEGRNEQFF. The chain combines TRBV27 with TRBJ2-1, with D possibly matching TRBD2 (5 bases). V was shortened by 2 bases and J by 7 bases, with 9 bases between the two germline ends. The CDR3 has 13 residues. CDR1 and CDR2 from the germline V gene are MNHEY and SMNVEV (reference sequence).